A single sample is the source of the 32 T cell receptor beta chains below, sequenced in a study of blood T cell repertoires in COVID-19. Method: immunoSEQ multiplex PCR; TCRdb's copy keeps in-frame clones and lacks some. The table records roughly 160,000 clones, approximately 91% of them present only once. The sample taken for sequencing was peripheral blood. The receptors come from a man between 18 and 29 years old with acute or convalescent COVID-19.

The chain uses TRBV30 and TRBJ2-5; TRBD2 aligns across 15 bases. The CDR3 totals 18 residues. The germline V gene encodes CDR1 GTSNPN and CDR2 SVGIG (reference sequence). Trimming at V came to 3 bases and at J to 5 bases, leaving 13 bases not matched to a gene. CDR3 coding DNA: TGTGCCTGGAGGCCATCGGGACTAGCGGGGGGAAGGTGGGAGACCCAGTACTTC. Its protein product is CAWRPSGLAGGRWETQYF.

The chain joins TRBV5-1 to TRBJ1-2; no clear D. The CDR3 contains 16 residues. Germline CDR1 is SGHRS and CDR2 is YFSETQ. Trimming took 3 bases from V and 8 from J, leaving 23 bases between them. The DNA for the CDR3 is TGCGCCAGCAGCTCCACCGAGGACGGACTGGCGGGGGGCTACACCTTC. As protein: CASSSTEDGLAGGYTF.

This sequence joins TRBV11-2 and TRBJ2-7; weak D call: TRBD2 (7 bases). The germline gives CDR1 SGHAT, CDR2 FQNNGV. V dropped 6 bases and J dropped 7 bases, with 16 bases sitting between them. This CDR3 contains 13 residues. The CDR3 reads CASRTSSQGEQYF. The CDR3 nucleotides are TGTGCCAGCAGGACTAGCTCCCAGGGGGAGCAGTACTTC.

The chain uses TRBV9 and TRBJ2-3; D remains ambiguous. Trimming cost V 0 bases and J 5 bases, with 10 bases left between them. Germline V CDR1 and CDR2: SGDLS, YYNGEE. The CDR3 loop spans 14 amino acids. CDR3 protein: CASSVASIEDTQYF. The CDR3 DNA reads TGTGCCAGCAGCGTAGCCTCTATTGAAGATACGCAGTATTTT.

J is TRBJ2-2 and V is TRBV6-2 or TRBV6-3; no reliable D call. The germline V gene has CDR1 MNHEY and CDR2 SVGEGT. Trimming took off 4 bases at V and 3 bases at J, with 9 bases between the two ends. CDR3 size: 14 residues. CDR3 protein: CASSSRRDTGELFF. Written as DNA, the CDR3 is TGTGCCAGCAGTTCCCGACGGGACACCGGGGAGCTGTTTTTT.

This chain joins TRBV30 and TRBJ1-5, with D perhaps matching TRBD1 (5 bases). Per germline, CDR1 GTSNPN and CDR2 SVGIG (reference sequence). The V end lost 0 bases, the J end lost 5 bases, and 8 bases lay between the germline ends. This CDR3 is 13 amino acids long. CDR3 coding DNA: TGTGCCTGGAGTGTGGACATCCATCAGCCCCAGCATTTT. This gives the protein CAWSVDIHQPQHF.

The chain joins TRBV18 to TRBJ2-1; 14 bases match TRBD2. Germline V gene data show CDR1 as KGHSH and CDR2 as LQKENI. The V gene end was trimmed by 3 bases and the J gene end by 7 bases; junction bases not matched to a gene: 8. CDR3 length equals 17 residues. The CDR3 spells CASSPWTSGRSGNEQFF. CDR3 nucleotide sequence: TGTGCCAGCTCACCGTGGACTAGCGGGAGGTCGGGGAATGAGCAGTTCTTC.

This clone was detected only once. This chain joins TRBV10-1 and TRBJ2-3, with a tentative D call TRBD2 (6 bases). Germline V gene sequence: CDR1 WNHNN, CDR2 SYGVQD (reference sequence). The CDR3 has 14 residues. V gave up 5 bases and J gave up 5 bases, with 14 bases separating them. The DNA for the CDR3 is TGCGCCAGCAGTCCAACGGGAGTGGGAGATACGCAGTATTTT. Its protein is CASSPTGVGDTQYF.

With regard to this clone: Other DNA variants within this sample encode the same CDR3. The J gene is TRBJ1-3, the V gene TRBV18; tentatively, D is TRBD1 (5 bases). This CDR3 region has 13 residues. Germline CDR1 reads KGHSH; CDR2 reads LQKENI. Trimming shortened V by 4 bases and J by 1 base, and 5 bases separated the two germline ends. The chain's CDR3 is CASSQGSGNTIYF. CDR3 DNA: TGTGCCAGCTCACAGGGGTCTGGAAACACCATATATTTT.

V usage is TRBV5-4 and J usage is TRBJ2-2; tentative D call: TRBD1 (6 bases). Germline V gives CDR1 SGHNT, CDR2 YYREEE (reference sequence). The CDR3 has 16 residues. Trimming took 1 base from V and 4 from J, leaving 14 bases between them. CDR3 sequence reads: CASSLNLGGATGELFF. CDR3 coding DNA: TGTGCCAGCAGCTTGAATCTAGGGGGAGCCACCGGGGAGCTGTTTTTT.

The chain uses TRBV6-5 and TRBJ2-2; 9 bases are a match to TRBD1. With 5 bases clipped from V and 4 bases from J, the junction kept 2 bases outside the gene matches. The germline CDR1 and CDR2 sequences are MNHEY and SVGAGI. The length of the CDR3 is 14 residues. CDR3 sequence reads: CASSQDRGTGELFF. The CDR3 nucleotides are TGTGCCAGCAGTCAGGACAGGGGCACCGGGGAGCTGTTTTTT.

J is TRBJ2-1 and V is TRBV5-1; D is unresolved. V was pared by 0 bases and J by 11 bases, with 12 bases between. The CDR3 loop spans 13 amino acids. CDR1 and CDR2 from the germline V gene are SGHRS and YFSETQ. The CDR3 coding sequence is TGCGCCAGCAGCTTGGCCGGCAGGTCAAAGCAGTTCTTC. Amino acid sequence: CASSLAGRSKQFF.

In regard to this clone: Within the sample, other DNA sequences also encode this same CDR3. The chain combines TRBV5-1 with TRBJ2-5, with D possibly TRBD1 on 5 matching bases. Trimming stripped 0 bases from V and 1 base from J, with 7 bases between. Germline V lookup: CDR1 SGHRS, CDR2 YFSETQ. This CDR3 is built from 14 residues. CDR3 coding DNA: TGCGCCAGCAGCTTGGACAGGAGCCAAGAGACCCAGTACTTC. Protein product: CASSLDRSQETQYF.

The chain couples TRBV28 to TRBJ1-1; 9 bases line up with TRBD1. The CDR3 is 17 residues long. The junction had 6 bases not matched to a gene; V was cut back by 1 base and J by 0 bases. The germline V gene encodes CDR1 MDHEN and CDR2 SYDVKM. CDR3 in amino acids: CASSLLGTGLMNTEAFF. The CDR3 region has the DNA TGTGCCAGCAGTTTATTAGGGACAGGGCTTATGAACACTGAAGCTTTCTTT.

The genes are TRBV27 and TRBJ1-2, with D perhaps matching TRBD1 (5 bases). CDR3 length equals 14 residues. Germline V lookup: CDR1 MNHEY, CDR2 SMNVEV (reference sequence). V was cut by 5 bases and J by 2 bases, with 12 bases left in between. CDR3 DNA sequence: TGTGCCAGCAGTCGGGCGGACAAGAACTATGGCTACACCTTC. It is translated as CASSRADKNYGYTF.

The chain couples TRBV10-3 to TRBJ1-1, with 8 bases identical to TRBD1. J was trimmed by 0 bases and V by 9 bases; bases with no gene match: 6. The CDR3 has 14 amino acids. CDR1 is ENHRY and CDR2 is SYGVKD in the germline V gene. CDR3 sequence reads: CAIRTGHLNTEAFF. As DNA, the CDR3 is TGTGCCATTCGGACAGGGCACTTGAACACTGAAGCTTTCTTT.

The V call is TRBV27, the J call TRBJ1-6, with D perhaps TRBD1 (6 bases). Looked up from germline, CDR1 is MNHEY and CDR2 is SMNVEV (reference sequence). Deletions cut 3 bases from V and 8 bases from J, with 14 bases between. The CDR3 spans 15 residues. The CDR3 loop reads CASSLRSRGYSPLHF. The CDR3 nucleotides read TGTGCCAGCAGTTTGCGGAGCAGGGGCTATTCACCCCTCCACTTT.

The CDR3 sequence is CASSFARGQGFRAYEQYF. The CDR3, as DNA: TGTGCCAGCAGCTTCGCCCGAGGACAGGGATTCAGAGCCTACGAGCAGTACTTC. V is TRBV7-2 and J is TRBJ2-7, with 8 bases that match TRBD1. Germline V gives CDR1 SGHTA, CDR2 FQGNSA. Trimming cost V 3 bases and J 2 bases; bases outside gene matches: 15. The CDR3 length is 18 residues. Together with reference TRBV7-2 and TRBJ2-7, the CDR3 gives the full variable domain: GAGVSQSPSNKVTEKGKDVELRCDPISGHTALYWYRQSLGQGLEFLIYFQGNSAPDKSGLPSDRFSAERTGGSVSTLTIQRTQQEDSAVYLCASSFARGQGFRAYEQYFGPGTRLTVT.

The DNA for the CDR3 is TGTGCCAGCAGCTCGAGCACAGGGGCTGGTGAAGCTTTCTTT. Translated: CASSSSTGAGEAFF. This sequence joins TRBV11-2 and TRBJ1-1, with 7 bases aligning to TRBD1. There are 14 residues in the CDR3. The V segment lost 4 bases and the J segment 7 bases; nucleotides outside the gene matches: 9. Germline lookup yields CDR1 SGHAT and CDR2 FQNNGV.

This clone showed up just a few times. The chain recombines TRBV6-1 with TRBJ2-3; D gene unclear. There are 12 residues in the CDR3. Trimming took off 3 bases at V and 7 bases at J, with 8 bases between the two ends. CDR1 and CDR2 (germline): MNHNS, SASEGT. The CDR3 DNA is TGTGCCAGCAGTGAGATCAGTAATACGCAGTATTTT. It is translated as CASSEISNTQYF.

This chain connects TRBV21-1 to TRBJ2-1; the table assigns TRBD2, which was not confirmed against the DNA. TRBV21-1 has pseudogene status. CDR3 length: 15 amino acids. The CDR3 DNA follows: TGTGCCAGCAGCGAACTAGCGGGTCTTGGGGATGAGCAGTTCTTC. This gives the protein CASSELAGLGDEQFF.

The V and J genes are TRBV5-1 and TRBJ1-2, with D possibly TRBD1 on 6 matching bases. Germline-derived CDR1 and CDR2 are SGHRS and YFSETQ. This CDR3 has 16 amino acids. V shed 4 bases and J shed 5 bases, with 21 bases lying between them. The CDR3 loop reads CASSPTSAGRGYGYTF. In DNA form, the CDR3 reads TGCGCCAGCAGCCCCACGTCGGCGGGGAGGGGGTATGGCTACACCTTC.

V gene TRBV4-2 combines with J gene TRBJ1-2, with D tentatively TRBD1 (6 bases). V lost 6 bases to trimming and J lost 2 bases, with 13 bases between them. Germline V lookup: CDR1 LGHNA, CDR2 YNFKEQ. This CDR3 comprises 14 residues. The CDR3 nucleotides read TGTGCCAGCAGTCCCATGGACAGAAACTATGGCTACACCTTC. Protein: CASSPMDRNYGYTF.

Notes on this clone: Mismatch with germline at one junction end may stem from a read error. This sample includes further DNA sequences coding for the same CDR3. V is TRBV19 and J is TRBJ2-2, with a weak D call TRBD2 (6 bases). The CDR3 is 14 residues long. Germline V gene sequence: CDR1 LNHDA, CDR2 SQIVND (reference sequence). The CDR3 is CASSIAAGTGELFF. The CDR3 coding sequence is TGTGCCAGCAGTATAGCGGCAGGCACCGGGGAGCTGTTTTTT.

The chain recombines TRBV7-8 with TRBJ1-5; tentatively, D is TRBD1 (6 bases). Germline-derived CDR1 and CDR2 are SGHVS and FQNEAQ. V dropped 5 bases and J dropped 7 bases, with 24 bases sitting between them. This CDR3 is 17 amino acids long. For the CDR3, the DNA is TGTGCCAGCAGCAAACTTTTCCGGTACAGGGCCCGCCAGCCCCAGCATTTT. Translation: CASSKLFRYRARQPQHF.

This chain connects TRBV7-9 to TRBJ1-3; D call uncertain. Per the germline V gene, CDR1 is SEHNR and CDR2 is FQNEAQ (reference sequence). Trimming took 2 bases from V and 0 from J, leaving 14 bases between them. The CDR3 has 17 amino acids. The chain's CDR3 is CASSLLGRMSSGNTIYF. For the CDR3, the DNA is TGTGCCAGCAGCTTATTAGGCAGGATGAGCTCTGGAAACACCATATATTTT.

V is TRBV12-5 and J is TRBJ2-2; D is perhaps TRBD1 (5 bases). The germline CDR1 and CDR2 sequences are LGHNT and FRNRAP. CDR3 length: 17 amino acids. The ends were cut back, 0 bases at V and 0 bases at J, with 11 bases in the middle. The CDR3 nucleotides are TGTGCTAGTGGTTTGGTTCGGCAGGGCGCGAACACCGGGGAGCTGTTTTTT. Encoded protein: CASGLVRQGANTGELFF.

The V gene is TRBV5-1, the J gene TRBJ1-1, with TRBD1 identical over 7 bases. This CDR3 region has 16 residues. Looked up from germline, CDR1 is SGHRS and CDR2 is YFSETQ. With 1 base clipped from V and 3 bases from J, the junction kept 9 bases outside the gene matches. The CDR3 here is CASSLRQGWMDTEAFF. The CDR3 coding sequence is TGCGCCAGCAGCTTGAGACAGGGCTGGATGGACACTGAAGCTTTCTTT.

This rearrangement joins TRBV27 to TRBJ1-3; D call uncertain. V was trimmed by 1 base and J by 0 bases, leaving 10 bases between them. This CDR3 contains 16 residues. Germline CDR1 and CDR2: MNHEY and SMNVEV (reference sequence). CDR3: CASSLWRKPSGNTIYF. DNA of the CDR3: TGTGCCAGCAGTTTATGGAGGAAACCCTCTGGAAACACCATATATTTT.

The genes are TRBV11-2 and TRBJ2-5, with D hard to call. CDR1 and CDR2 (germline): SGHAT, FQNNGV. The CDR3 totals 14 residues. V was shortened by 0 bases and J by 3 bases, with 8 bases between the two germline ends. This CDR3 reads CASSLDHTKETQYF. The CDR3, as DNA: TGTGCCAGCAGCTTAGATCACACGAAAGAGACCCAGTACTTC.

The J gene is TRBJ2-1, the V gene TRBV6-4; D remains ambiguous. This CDR3 has 12 residues. V lost 6 bases and J lost 0, with 3 bases in between. Germline V gives CDR1 MRHNA, CDR2 SNTAGT. CDR3 sequence: CASSNSYNEQFF. In DNA, the CDR3 is TGTGCCAGCAGCAACTCCTACAATGAGCAGTTCTTC.

The chain uses TRBV2 and TRBJ2-5; 10 positions agree with TRBD1. The CDR3 consists of 12 residues. Germline V lookup: CDR1 SNHLY, CDR2 FYNNEI. V shed 8 bases and J 5 bases; nucleotides not matched to a gene: 2. CDR3 in amino acids: CASSGQGETQYF. The CDR3 bases are TGTGCCAGCTCGGGACAGGGGGAGACCCAGTACTTC.